This T cell receptor beta chain was observed in a study of shared clonotypes between healthy human individuals. In the naive CD8 group, cells lacked CD45RO and were positively selected for CCR7, so terminally differentiated effector memory CD45RA+ cells were left out. Only Caucasian adults living in Nashville, Tennessee served as donors. V shed 1 base and J 2 bases; nucleotides not matched to a gene: 8. Per the germline V gene, CDR1 is SGHVS and CDR2 is FQNEAQ. The CDR3 covers 17 residues. Clones were sequenced by immunoSEQ multiplex PCR, and TCRdb holds only the in-frame ones, with some missing. This sample carries around 700,000 clones, about 91% of them seen once, and the ten largest clones take roughly 24%.

The TCR comes from a man aged 25-45 years in good health. The rearrangement joins TRBV7-8 to TRBJ2-7, with 10 bases identical to TRBD2. Sequenced sample: naive CD8+ T cells sorted from blood. CDR3 nucleotide sequence: TGTGCCAGCAGCTTAGAGGCTAGCGGGGGACCAACCTACGAGCAGTACTTC. Residues: CASSLEASGGPTYEQYF. The full variable domain, rest sourced from reference TRBV7-8 and TRBJ2-7, is GAGVSQSPRYKVAKRGQDVALRCDPISGHVSLFWYQQALGQGPEFLTYFQNEAQLDKSGLPSDRFFAERPEGSVSTLKIQRTQQEDSAVYLCASSLEASGGPTYEQYFGPGTRLTVT.